These 21 T cell receptor beta chains were sequenced from one sample in a study of pediatric ulcerative colitis. One to two pinch biopsies were taken from the rectum during colonoscopy. Here immunoSEQ multiplex PCR was the method, and the copy in TCRdb shows in-frame clones only, minus some. Among tens of thousands of clones listed, over 70% were seen once. The sequencing sample was made of gut tissue. The receptors originated from a girl between 10 and 17 years old with moderate ulcerative colitis.

In DNA form, the CDR3 reads TGTGCCAGCAGCTTGGGAACTCCGAACACCGGGGAGCTGTTTTTT. Translation gives CASSLGTPNTGELFF. This chain links TRBV5-4 with TRBJ2-2; D gene unclear. Trimming stripped 0 bases from V and 0 bases from J, with 6 bases between. This CDR3 has 15 residues. CDR1 is SGHNT and CDR2 is YYREEE in the germline V gene (reference sequence).

This clone was seen a single time. The V gene is TRBV11-2, the J gene TRBJ2-3; 10 nucleotides match TRBD1. Germline CDR1 reads SGHAT; CDR2 reads FQNNGV. Trimming removed 5 bases from V and 0 bases from J; junction bases left unmatched: 5. The length of the CDR3 is 16 residues. The CDR3 nucleotides read TGTGCCAGCAGCAAAGGGACAGGGGCCAGCACAGATACGCAGTATTTT. Translation gives CASSKGTGASTDTQYF. The variable domain in full, completed from reference TRBV11-2 and TRBJ2-3, reads EAGVAQSPRYKIIEKRQSVAFWCNPISGHATLYWYQQILGQGPKLLIQFQNNGVVDDSQLPKDRFSAERLKGVDSTLKIQPAKLEDSAVYLCASSKGTGASTDTQYFGPGTRLTVL.

This clone appeared a few times. V and J are TRBV9 and TRBJ2-7, with D tentatively TRBD1 (5 bases). Germline loops: CDR1 SGDLS, CDR2 YYNGEE. Trimming shortened V by 0 bases and J by 5 bases, and 18 bases separated the two germline ends. CDR3 size: 16 residues. CDR3 in amino acids: CASSVGTHRGLDEQYF. The CDR3, as DNA: TGTGCCAGCAGCGTAGGGACACATCGTGGGCTCGACGAGCAGTACTTC.

This clone has only a few counts. This rearrangement joins TRBV5-1 to TRBJ1-1; 7 nucleotides agree with TRBD1. V shed 6 bases and J 2 bases; nucleotides not matched to a gene: 10. This CDR3 comprises 15 residues. Germline CDR1 is SGHRS and CDR2 is YFSETQ. CDR3 bases: TGCGCCAGCACGCTCGGGGACAGACTTAACACTGAAGCTTTCTTT. Residues: CASTLGDRLNTEAFF. The full variable domain, its missing parts supplied by reference TRBV5-1 and TRBJ1-1, is KAGVTQTPRYLIKTRGQQVTLSCSPISGHRSVSWYQQTPGQGLQFLFEYFSETQRNKGNFPGRFSGRQFSNSRSEMNVSTLELGDSALYLCASTLGDRLNTEAFFGQGTRLTVV.

This clone showed up just a few times. The chain recombines TRBV5-6 with TRBJ1-2; the D is unclear. Germline V lookup: CDR1 SGHDT, CDR2 YYEEEE. This CDR3 contains 15 residues. Trimming pared 0 bases from V and 3 bases from J, leaving 12 bases between. The CDR3 region has the DNA TGTGCCAGCAGCTTGGGGCCGAGGAGGGACTATGGCTACACCTTC. Protein product: CASSLGPRRDYGYTF.

The rearrangement links TRBV30 to TRBJ1-4; TRBD1 aligns across 10 bases. The germline V gene has CDR1 GTSNPN and CDR2 SVGIG (reference sequence). V lost 5 bases, J lost 8 bases, and 14 bases stayed unmatched. There are 16 residues in the CDR3. CDR3 sequence reads: CAWEENYGTGAEKLFF. The CDR3 region has the DNA TGTGCCTGGGAAGAAAATTACGGGACAGGGGCCGAAAAACTGTTTTTT. Variable domain in full (rest from reference TRBV30 and TRBJ1-4): SQTIHQWPATLVQPVGSPLSLECTVEGTSNPNLYWYRQAAGRGLQLLFYSVGIGQISSEVPQNLSASRPQDRQFILSSKKLLLSDSGFYLCAWEENYGTGAEKLFFGSGTQLSVL.

The chain joins TRBV7-2 to TRBJ2-7; D possibly corresponds to TRBD1 (6 bases). The CDR3 length is 15 residues. Per the germline V gene, CDR1 is SGHTA and CDR2 is FQGNSA. The ends were cut back, 7 bases at V and 4 bases at J, with 20 bases in the middle. The CDR3 loop reads CASTLTGGRGYEQYF. For the CDR3, the DNA is TGTGCCAGCACCTTGACCGGTGGCAGGGGTTACGAGCAGTACTTC.

The chain has TRBV4-1 and TRBJ1-3; D possibly corresponds to TRBD1 (5 bases). The CDR3 has 17 residues. The germline CDR1 and CDR2 sequences are MGHRA and YSYEKL. The ends were cut back, 3 bases at V and 0 bases at J, with 15 bases in the middle. CDR3 protein: CASSHGGRLTSGNTIYF. The CDR3 DNA follows: TGCGCCAGCAGCCATGGGGGACGGCTAACCTCTGGAAACACCATATATTTT.

This clone was counted a single time. The CDR3 protein is CASSYVSGGAGGELFF. The CDR3 DNA reads as TGTGCCAGCAGTTACGTTAGCGGGGGGGCCGGCGGGGAGCTGTTTTTT. The rearrangement uses TRBV6-5 and TRBJ2-2; 11 nucleotides agree with TRBD2. The germline gives CDR1 MNHEY, CDR2 SVGAGI. CDR3 length: 16 residues. Losses at the gene ends were 2 bases for V and 7 bases for J; bases not matched to a gene: 6.

The gene calls are TRBV6-5 and TRBJ2-7; D unresolved. Germline loops: CDR1 MNHEY, CDR2 SVGAGI. V was shortened by 4 bases and J by 0 bases, with 13 bases between the two germline ends. This CDR3 has 15 amino acids. CDR3 in amino acids: CASSSRLPSSYEQYF. DNA of the CDR3: TGTGCCAGCAGTTCCCGGCTGCCAAGCTCCTACGAGCAGTACTTC.

The chain employs TRBV11-3 and TRBJ2-7, with D possibly being TRBD2 (5 bases). CDR3 length: 14 residues. Germline CDR1 is SGHNT and CDR2 is YENEEA. Trimming shortened V by 2 bases and J by 3 bases, and 11 bases separated the two germline ends. CDR3 loop: CASSLSGRFYEQYF. As DNA, the CDR3 is TGTGCCAGCAGCTTAAGCGGCCGATTCTACGAGCAGTACTTC.

The chain uses TRBV19 and TRBJ1-5; 8 nucleotides agree with TRBD1. CDR3 length equals 16 residues. J lost 2 bases, V lost 2 bases, and 5 bases had no gene match. Germline V gene data show CDR1 as LNHDA and CDR2 as SQIVND (reference sequence). The CDR3 nucleotides read TGTGCCAGTAGTATATCAGGGGGCAAGGGCAATCAGCCCCAGCATTTT. It yields the protein CASSISGGKGNQPQHF.

V gene TRBV19 combines with J gene TRBJ2-3, with a weak D call TRBD2 (6 bases). The germline V gene encodes CDR1 LNHDA and CDR2 SQIVND (reference sequence). CDR3 size: 15 residues. Trimming removed 0 bases at V and 2 bases at J, with 9 bases between. The CDR3 region has the DNA TGTGCCAGTAGTATAGATTCGGGAGACACAGATACGCAGTATTTT. Its translation: CASSIDSGDTDTQYF.

The CDR3 bases are TGTGCCAGCAGCCTTGAAGGGAACTATGGCTACACCTTC. It codes for CASSLEGNYGYTF. The chain has TRBV11-2 and TRBJ1-2; D call uncertain. The CDR3 covers 13 residues. V was trimmed by 5 bases and J by 2 bases, leaving 9 bases between them. Looked up from germline, CDR1 is SGHAT and CDR2 is FQNNGV.

V is TRBV7-2 and J is TRBJ1-2; weak D call: TRBD1 (5 bases). V was shortened by 1 base and J by 2 bases, with 11 bases between the two germline ends. Germline values: CDR1 SGHTA, CDR2 FQGNSA. This CDR3 contains 15 residues. CDR3 residues: CASSLGAGKNYGYTF. The CDR3 region has the DNA TGTGCCAGCAGCTTAGGGGCAGGGAAAAACTATGGCTACACCTTC.

This sequence joins TRBV5-1 and TRBJ1-1; D not certain. Germline CDR1 and CDR2: SGHRS and YFSETQ. There are 14 residues in the CDR3. V dropped 3 bases and J dropped 0 bases, with 9 bases sitting between them. The CDR3 loop reads CASSSDGMNTEAFF. DNA of the CDR3: TGCGCCAGCAGCTCGGACGGTATGAACACTGAAGCTTTCTTT.

This clone was observed once. The J gene is TRBJ1-1, the V gene TRBV12-1. TRBV12-1 is a pseudogene segment. The CDR3 sequence is 15 residues long. CDR3 in DNA: TGTGCCAGCAGCTTTGCTGGAATGAAGAACACTGAAGCTTTCTTT. Translating gives CASSFAGMKNTEAFF.

CDR3 bases: TGTGCCAGCAGTTACGGCCGGGGAACTTACGAGCAGTACTTC. Translated, it gives CASSYGRGTYEQYF. The V and J genes are TRBV6-5 and TRBJ2-7, with a tentative D call TRBD2 (5 bases). In germline, CDR1 is MNHEY, CDR2 SVGAGI. The CDR3 is made up of 14 amino acids. With 2 bases removed from V and 4 bases from J, the gap between germline ends came to 12 bases.

The chain links TRBV6-5 to TRBJ2-7; 10 bases fit TRBD1. J gave up 5 bases and V 5 bases, and 6 bases lay outside the gene matches. Germline values: CDR1 MNHEY, CDR2 SVGAGI. The CDR3 spans 14 residues. CDR3 DNA: TGTGCCAGCAGTCCGGGACAGGGGTACGACGAGCAGTACTTC. Protein: CASSPGQGYDEQYF.

V and J are TRBV2 and TRBJ2-1; a possible D gene is TRBD2 (7 bases). This CDR3 comprises 15 residues. The germline V gene has CDR1 SNHLY and CDR2 FYNNEI. V lost 7 bases to trimming and J lost 5 bases, with 18 bases between them. The CDR3 DNA follows: TGTGCCAGCACCAGCGGGACAAGTAGTAACAATGAGCAGTTCTTC. Amino acid sequence: CASTSGTSSNNEQFF. The full variable domain, its missing parts supplied by reference TRBV2 and TRBJ2-1, is EPEVTQTPSHQVTQMGQEVILRCVPISNHLYFYWYRQILGQKVEFLVSFYNNEISEKSEIFDDQFSVERPDGSNFTLKIRSTKLEDSAMYFCASTSGTSSNNEQFFGPGTRLTVL.

As concerns this clone: An end of the junction differs from the germline gene, which may be a read error. The J gene is TRBJ2-7, the V gene TRBV27; D may be TRBD1 (5 bases). Germline V CDR1 and CDR2: MNHEY, SMNVEV (reference sequence). CDR3 length: 16 residues. The CDR3 nucleotides are TGTGCCAGCAGCTCTAATTCGGACACCCCGTCCTACGCGCAGTACTTC. As protein: CASSSNSDTPSYAQYF.